Listed below are T cell receptor beta chains from one sample, sequenced in a study of blood T cell repertoires in COVID-19. The protocol was immunoSEQ multiplex PCR, while the TCRdb copy is restricted to in-frame clones and leaves out a portion. The sample holds about 240,000 clones, about 90% seen once. Sequencing input: peripheral blood. All receptors come from a man in his fifties or sixties who had recovered from COVID-19. CDR3s include the opening cysteine and the closing phenylalanine or tryptophan. The order of the fields is J gene, D gene, clone size, V gene, CDR3 DNA, CDR3 protein. The D gene is left open where the match is weak. Not all rows give a size; the values are once, few, many and, for expanded clones, a class.

TRBJ1-2	TRBD1	.	TRBV5-1	TGCGCCAGCAGCTCACAGGGGGAAGGCTACACCTTC	CASSSQGEGYTF
TRBJ2-2	.	.	TRBV14	TGTGCCAGCAGCCATACGCTGCGGGCGAGCACCGGGGAGCTGTTTTTT	CASSHTLRASTGELFF
TRBJ2-2	.	.	TRBV7-9	TGTGCCAGCAGCTTAGGACAGGGAGGTGCCGGGGAGCTGTTTTTT	CASSLGQGGAGELFF
TRBJ1-1	.	.	TRBV5-5	TGTGCCAGCAGCTCCCTTCCACAGGGAATGAACACTGAAGCTTTCTTT	CASSSLPQGMNTEAFF
TRBJ1-2	.	.	TRBV5-1	TGCGCCAGCAGCTTGGAGCCGACAGCGAGCTATGGCTACACCTTC	CASSLEPTASYGYTF
TRBJ2-1	.	.	TRBV2	TGTGCCAGCAGTGAAGGTCTAGTGCAGTTCTTC	CASSEGLVQFF
TRBJ1-1	.	.	TRBV25-1	TGTGCCAGCGGATCAGGGCCCACTGAAGCTTTCTTT	CASGSGPTEAFF
TRBJ1-1	.	.	TRBV14	TGTGCCAGCAACAAATACGGGGAAGCGAACACTGAAGCTTTCTTT	CASNKYGEANTEAFF
TRBJ1-2	.	.	TRBV18	TGTGCCAGCTCATCCTCCTTCGACAGGGGCTACACCTTC	CASSSSFDRGYTF
TRBJ2-1	TRBD2	.	TRBV12-5	TGTGCTAGTGGTTTGGTAACCGTAACCGGACTAGCTGGGGAGCAGTTCTTC	CASGLVTVTGLAGEQFF
TRBJ2-1	.	.	TRBV5-1	TGCGCCAGCAGCTTGGCACAAGTTTACAATGAGCAGTTCTTC	CASSLAQVYNEQFF
TRBJ2-2	.	once	TRBV6-6	TGTGCCAGCAGTCCTAGGGGTACCGGGGAGCTGTTTTTT	CASSPRGTGELFF
TRBJ2-3	TRBD2	.	TRBV4-2	TGTGCCAGCAGCCAAGGGGAGGTAGCGGGGGGGGAGTATTTT	CASSQGEVAGGEYF
TRBJ1-1	TRBD1	.	TRBV5-1	TGCGCCAGCAGCTTGTCAGGGGGCGGCACTGAAGCTTTCTTT	CASSLSGGGTEAFF
TRBJ1-5	.	.	TRBV19	TGTGCCAGTAGTGGCAGCTATCGGGGCAATCAGCCCCAGCATTTT	CASSGSYRGNQPQHF
TRBJ1-2	TRBD1	.	TRBV27	TGTGCCAGCAGTGCTGGACAGGGTGTGGGTGGCTACACCTTC	CASSAGQGVGGYTF